The sequence of this T cell receptor beta chain was determined in a study of blood T cell repertoires in COVID-19. Overall study: Samples of COVID-19 (acute and convalescent) were obtained from the United States, Italy and Spain.

Original analysis: It was from reference gene primer amplification that nucleated cell counts were estimated. Assay: immunoSEQ multiplex PCR; the TCRdb copy retains only in-frame clones and omits some. V, J and clone size reflect that table, while D and trimming were determined from the DNA. The sample contains more than 200,000 clones, 87% of which appear only once. V lost 3 bases and J lost 3, with 12 bases in between. The CDR3 has 15 amino acids. Germline values: CDR1 MNHNS, CDR2 SASEGT. The sequenced material came from peripheral blood. The V call is TRBV6-1, the J call TRBJ1-5, with a possible D match to TRBD1 (6 bases). This receptor was taken from a man between 18 and 35 years old with active or convalescent COVID-19. The CDR3 sequence is CASSETGHINQPQHF. Here the CDR3 DNA reads TGTGCCAGCAGTGAGACAGGACATATCAATCAGCCCCAGCATTTT.